Listed here are 15 T cell receptor beta chains from one sample, sequenced in a study of T cell changes during pregnancy in multiple sclerosis. TCRdb's table, derived via immunoSEQ multiplex PCR, lists solely in-frame clones and lacks some. This sample carries 70,000 to 100,000 clones, about 93% of them seen once, and the ten largest clones take around 4%. The specimen comprised peripheral blood, sampled in the first trimester of pregnancy. The receptor set was obtained from a female donor with multiple sclerosis, enrolled in a pregnancy study.

In this sample, this clone turned up once. The rearrangement uses TRBV10-3 and TRBJ2-3, with 9 bases lining up with TRBD1. Germline CDR1 is ENHRY and CDR2 is SYGVKD. The CDR3 covers 15 residues. J was trimmed by 2 bases and V by 3 bases; bases with no gene match: 3. For the CDR3, the DNA is TGTGCCATCAGTGAAGGGGACAGGGCCACAGATACGCAGTATTTT. Its translation: CAISEGDRATDTQYF.

This chain connects TRBV2 to TRBJ1-1, with D perhaps TRBD1 (5 bases). This CDR3 has 13 amino acids. Germline V lookup: CDR1 SNHLY, CDR2 FYNNEI. Trimming pared 9 bases from V and 4 bases from J, leaving 15 bases between. The CDR3 reads CARQQESATEAFF. The CDR3 DNA reads TGTGCCAGACAACAGGAATCGGCCACTGAAGCTTTCTTT.

V gene TRBV14 combines with J gene TRBJ2-7; 9 nucleotides agree with TRBD2. This CDR3 has 15 residues. The trim removed 0 bases at V and 2 bases at J, leaving 2 bases unmatched. CDR1 is SGHDN and CDR2 is FVKESK in the germline V gene. In nucleotides, the CDR3 is TGTGCCAGCAGCCAAGATGGCGGGGGGGCCTACGAGCAGTACTTC. This gives the protein CASSQDGGGAYEQYF.

This chain joins TRBV15 and TRBJ2-3; the D is unclear. This CDR3 spans 15 amino acids. Trimming stripped 0 bases from V and 2 bases from J, with 9 bases between. Germline V lookup: CDR1 LNHNV, CDR2 YYDKDF (reference sequence). The CDR3 sequence is CATSRDWLPTDTQYF. CDR3 bases: TGTGCCACCAGCAGAGATTGGCTCCCCACAGATACGCAGTATTTT.

This chain uses TRBV7-2 with TRBJ2-1, with D unresolved. Trimming shortened V by 5 bases and J by 5 bases, and 10 bases separated the two germline ends. From germline, CDR1 is SGHTA and CDR2 FQGNSA. This CDR3 is 13 amino acids long. CDR3: CASSRLLNNEQFF. The CDR3 nucleotides read TGTGCCAGCAGCCGACTCCTTAACAATGAGCAGTTCTTC.

The rearrangement uses TRBV4-2 and TRBJ2-7; D possibly corresponds to TRBD1 (5 bases). The germline CDR1 and CDR2 sequences are LGHNA and YNFKEQ. The V and J ends lost 0 bases and 6 bases respectively, with 27 bases between them. The CDR3 is 19 amino acids. The CDR3 sequence: CASSQDGAGAAAGSSEQYF. CDR3 DNA: TGTGCCAGCAGCCAAGATGGGGCTGGGGCGGCGGCAGGGTCGTCCGAGCAGTACTTC.

The V gene is TRBV30, the J gene TRBJ1-1; 11 bases line up with TRBD1. The CDR3 sequence is 13 residues long. J lost 11 bases, V lost 2 bases, and 7 bases had no gene match. Per the germline V gene, CDR1 is GTSNPN and CDR2 is SVGIG (reference sequence). The CDR3 DNA sequence: TGTGCCTGGAGTAGGGACAGGGGGGTAGGCGCTTTCTTT. Translating gives CAWSRDRGVGAFF.

This chain connects TRBV9 to TRBJ2-3; 9 bases are a match to TRBD2. CDR3 length equals 14 residues. Germline CDR1 and CDR2: SGDLS and YYNGEE. Trimming cost V 6 bases and J 4 bases; bases outside gene matches: 6. The CDR3 region is CASTASGAADTQYF. CDR3 coding DNA: TGTGCCAGCACGGCTAGCGGGGCCGCAGATACGCAGTATTTT. The variable domain in full, completed from reference TRBV9 and TRBJ2-3, reads DSGVTQTPKHLITATGQRVTLRCSPRSGDLSVYWYQQSLDQGLQFLIQYYNGEERAKGNILERFSAQQFPDLHSELNLSSLELGDSALYFCASTASGAADTQYFGPGTRLTVL.

The chain combines TRBV5-4 with TRBJ1-4; D is perhaps TRBD1 (5 bases). Trimming removed 4 bases from V and 0 bases from J, with 13 bases in between. Looked up from germline, CDR1 is SGHNT and CDR2 is YYREEE (reference sequence). This CDR3 has 16 amino acids. CDR3 in DNA: TGTGCCAGCAGCGGGGGGACGGGAGCAACTAATGAAAAACTGTTTTTT. Encoded protein: CASSGGTGATNEKLFF.

The V gene is TRBV27, the J gene TRBJ1-1; the match to TRBD1 covers 8 bases. This CDR3 has 14 amino acids. Germline loops: CDR1 MNHEY, CDR2 SMNVEV (reference sequence). Losses at the gene ends were 5 bases for V and 5 bases for J; bases not matched to a gene: 7. The CDR3 nucleotides are TGTGCCAGCAGTCCACGACAGGGGAGGACTGAAGCTTTCTTT. Translated, it gives CASSPRQGRTEAFF.

The chain joins TRBV5-1 to TRBJ2-7; TRBD1 aligns across 7 bases. There are 13 residues in the CDR3. Germline CDR1 is SGHRS and CDR2 is YFSETQ. V was clipped by 4 bases and J by 5 bases; unmatched bases: 6. The CDR3 is CASSIDRANEQYF. As DNA, the CDR3 is TGCGCCAGCAGCATCGACAGGGCAAACGAGCAGTACTTC. The full variable domain, with the rest looked up from reference TRBV5-1 and TRBJ2-7, is KAGVTQTPRYLIKTRGQQVTLSCSPISGHRSVSWYQQTPGQGLQFLFEYFSETQRNKGNFPGRFSGRQFSNSRSEMNVSTLELGDSALYLCASSIDRANEQYFGPGTRLTVT.

The rearrangement links TRBV2 to TRBJ1-1; D is unresolved. The CDR3 extends over 13 amino acids. In germline, CDR1 is SNHLY, CDR2 FYNNEI. Trimming took off 10 bases at V and 5 bases at J, with 17 bases between the two ends. CDR3 nucleotides: TGTGCCAAAAAGGACGGGGAGGCGACTGAAGCTTTCTTT. This sequence encodes CAKKDGEATEAFF.

The chain recombines TRBV2 with TRBJ1-5; TRBD1 aligns across 7 bases. V shed 4 bases and J 6 bases; nucleotides not matched to a gene: 0. There are 12 residues in the CDR3. CDR1 and CDR2 (germline): SNHLY, FYNNEI. The CDR3 nucleotides read TGTGCCAGCAGTGCAGGGGGTCAGCCCCAGCATTTT. Its protein is CASSAGGQPQHF. The full variable domain, in which reference TRBV2 and TRBJ1-5 provide the parts outside the CDR3, is EPEVTQTPSHQVTQMGQEVILRCVPISNHLYFYWYRQILGQKVEFLVSFYNNEISEKSEIFDDQFSVERPDGSNFTLKIRSTKLEDSAMYFCASSAGGQPQHFGDGTRLSIL.

The chain employs TRBV4-1 and TRBJ2-2, with TRBD2 matching over 8 bases. V trimming: 1 base; J trimming: 0 bases; junction bases outside the gene matches: 7. CDR3 length: 18 amino acids. CDR1 MGHRA and CDR2 YSYEKL come from the germline V gene. The CDR3 protein is CASSQAGGGTTNTGELFF. The CDR3 DNA is TGCGCCAGCAGCCAAGCTGGCGGGGGGACGACGAACACCGGGGAGCTGTTTTTT.

The J gene is TRBJ1-5, the V gene TRBV6-1; TRBD1 aligns across 10 bases. The germline gives CDR1 MNHNS, CDR2 SASEGT. V was clipped by 4 bases and J by 5 bases; unmatched bases: 5. This CDR3 comprises 15 residues. Written as DNA, the CDR3 is TGTGCCAGCAGTGGGGACAGGGGCCCCCATCAGCCCCAGCATTTT. Its protein product is CASSGDRGPHQPQHF.